The 10 T cell receptor beta chains in this list originate from one sample, sequenced in a study of CD8 T cell repertoires and HIV-1 epitope variants. Data came from immunoSEQ multiplex PCR; TCRdb stores just in-frame clones and leaves some out. There are under 100,000 clones in the sample; roughly four fifths occur only once, and 20% to 30% lies in the top ten. Sequenced material: uncultured baseline CD8+ T cells from peripheral blood mononuclear cells (PBMCs). These receptors were collected from a male donor with HIV.

In its sample, this clone was seen once. The chain has TRBV28 and TRBJ2-7; 9 nucleotides agree with TRBD2. Germline CDR1 reads MDHEN; CDR2 reads SYDVKM. After removal of 6 bases from V and 1 base from J, the junction contained 7 bases not matched to a gene. This CDR3 is built from 15 residues. CDR3 sequence reads: CASRQRGAMSYEQYF. The CDR3, as DNA: TGTGCCAGCAGGCAGCGGGGGGCAATGTCCTACGAGCAGTACTTC.

This chain connects TRBV28 to TRBJ2-5; 8 bases are a match to TRBD1. V lost 3 bases and J lost 5; bases outside the gene matches: 5. Germline loops: CDR1 MDHEN, CDR2 SYDVKM. The CDR3 extends over 14 amino acids. As DNA, the CDR3 is TGTGCCAGCAGTTTGGAGGACAGGGTGGAGACCCAGTACTTC. Protein: CASSLEDRVETQYF.

The rearrangement joins TRBV6-1 to TRBJ2-1; D remains unclear. Per the germline V gene, CDR1 is MNHNS and CDR2 is SASEGT. This CDR3 contains 14 residues. The ends were cut back, 8 bases at V and 5 bases at J, with 16 bases in the middle. Here the CDR3 reads CASLVVFGDNEQFF. In DNA form, the CDR3 reads TGTGCCAGCCTCGTCGTTTTTGGTGACAATGAGCAGTTCTTC.

This clone has a handful of counts. The rearrangement joins TRBV5-6 to TRBJ1-4; the match to TRBD1 covers 10 bases. After removal of 4 bases from V and 6 bases from J, the junction contained 3 bases not matched to a gene. The CDR3 spans 14 residues. Per germline, CDR1 SGHDT and CDR2 YYEEEE. CDR3 residues: CASSRGTGDEKLFF. In DNA form, the CDR3 reads TGTGCCAGCAGCCGAGGGACAGGGGATGAAAAACTGTTTTTT.

This clone has only a few counts. The V gene is TRBV7-8, the J gene TRBJ1-2; 9 positions match TRBD1. From germline, CDR1 is SGHVS and CDR2 FQNEAQ. This CDR3 region has 17 residues. J lost 3 bases, V lost 0 bases, and 8 bases had no gene match. The CDR3 region is CASSLASRDRADYGYTF. The CDR3 DNA sequence: TGTGCCAGCAGCTTAGCATCCCGGGACAGGGCGGACTATGGCTACACCTTC.

The chain carries TRBV9 and TRBJ1-6; D gene uncertain. Germline CDR1 SGDLS, CDR2 YYNGEE. The CDR3 is 12 residues long. Between the trimmed V and J ends, which lost 1 base and 9 bases, there was a span of 5 bases. CDR3 in amino acids: CASSVSGSPLHF. The CDR3 DNA follows: TGTGCCAGCAGCGTATCAGGTTCACCCCTCCACTTT.

This sequence joins TRBV10-3 and TRBJ2-7; 8 nucleotides line up with TRBD1. Germline assignment: CDR1 ENHRY and CDR2 SYGVKD. The CDR3 runs 13 residues. The J segment lost 3 bases and the V segment lost 2 bases, leaving 0 bases of the junction unmatched. The CDR3 region has the DNA TGTGCCATCAGTGAGGGACAGGGCTACGAGCAGTACTTC. It encodes CAISEGQGYEQYF.

This clone showed up just a few times. J is TRBJ1-5 and V is TRBV29-1; 7 positions agree with TRBD1. V gave up 4 bases and J gave up 5 bases; unmatched junction bases: 5. CDR1 SQVTM and CDR2 ANQGSEA come from the germline V gene. CDR3 size: 13 residues. CDR3 in DNA: TGCAGCGTTGGACAGGGATGGGATCAGCCCCAGCATTTT. Translating it yields CSVGQGWDQPQHF.

This chain joins TRBV7-9 and TRBJ2-7; the D is unclear. The germline V gene has CDR1 SEHNR and CDR2 FQNEAQ (reference sequence). The V gene lost 4 bases and the J gene lost 0 bases, with 10 bases spanning the gap. The CDR3 length is 14 residues. Here the CDR3 reads CASSSAPGSYEQYF. CDR3 in DNA: TGTGCCAGCAGCTCCGCGCCAGGCTCCTACGAGCAGTACTTC.

The chain combines TRBV6-4 with TRBJ1-2; TRBD1 matches at 7 bases. The CDR3 is 14 amino acids. The ends lost 5 bases at V and 7 bases at J; junction bases unmatched: 10. CDR1 and CDR2 (germline): MRHNA, SNTAGT. The CDR3 bases are TGTGCCAGCAGTCCAATCATCGGGACAGTTGGCTACACCTTC. It codes for CASSPIIGTVGYTF.